This entry describes one TCR beta chain. CDR1 is SGDLS, CDR2 YYNGEE, per germline. The length of the CDR3 is 16 residues. Trimming removed 0 bases from V and 0 bases from J, with 9 bases in between. The data originate from a study of Ad26.COV2.S vaccination and SARS-CoV-2 variants. Study information: The donor participated in the COV1001 trial, in its Ad26.COV2.S arm.

Treatment reported: 15 to 20 received Ad26.COV2.S at low or high dose, single or two shots; five or six received placebo; per-sample allocation not given. Vaccine and placebo recipients were sampled on day 63 after the first injection. Clones were sequenced by immunoSEQ multiplex PCR, and TCRdb holds only the in-frame ones, with some missing. The profile shows roughly 460,000 clones, roughly nine tenths of them singletons. Sequenced material: peripheral blood, taken in a trial of Ad26.COV2.S vaccine versus placebo. J is TRBJ2-2 and V is TRBV9; D ambiguous. This receptor was identified in a person between 18 and 59 years old who received the Ad26.COV2.S COVID-19 vaccine or a placebo. CDR3 sequence: CASSVEGSANTGELFF. Written as DNA, the CDR3 is TGTGCCAGCAGCGTAGAGGGCAGCGCGAACACCGGGGAGCTGTTTTTT.